Below, 32 T cell receptor beta chains from the same sample are listed, as sequenced in a study of cytomegalovirus exposure and HLA in healthy donors. Primers for the PCR totalled 60 Vbeta and 13 Jbeta. The repertoire was sequenced with immunoSEQ multiplex PCR; TCRdb's copy has only in-frame clones and lacks some. Here the sample spans 130,000 or so clones, around 78% being singletons. What was sequenced was PBMCs. Every receptor here comes from a woman under 30 in good health and CMV-seronegative.

This chain uses TRBV6-1 with TRBJ1-5; perhaps TRBD1 as D (5 bases). CDR3 length equals 13 residues. The germline gives CDR1 MNHNS, CDR2 SASEGT. Trimming left V 5 bases short and J 5 bases short, with 10 bases between. CDR3 coding DNA: TGTGCCAGCAGTTTGGGGGGGGATCAGCCCCAGCATTTT. Amino acids: CASSLGGDQPQHF.

The chain links TRBV6-1 to TRBJ1-2, with 7 bases aligning to TRBD1. With V trimmed by 8 bases and J by 0 bases, 3 bases remained unmatched. The CDR3 is made up of 13 amino acids. CDR1 is MNHNS and CDR2 is SASEGT in the germline V gene. In nucleotides, the CDR3 is TGTGCCAGCCACAGGGGACCTAACTATGGCTACACCTTC. It yields the protein CASHRGPNYGYTF.

This chain connects TRBV19 to TRBJ2-1; 10 positions agree with TRBD2. The CDR3 extends over 15 amino acids. The junction had 7 bases not matched to a gene; V was cut back by 7 bases and J by 4 bases. Germline CDR1 LNHDA, CDR2 SQIVND (reference sequence). The CDR3 region has the DNA TGTGCCAGTACTGCAGCGGGAGGGCTATACAATGAGCAGTTCTTC. Translated, it gives CASTAAGGLYNEQFF.

This chain joins TRBV30 and TRBJ1-1, with unresolved D. The CDR3 extends over 10 amino acids. Germline loops: CDR1 GTSNPN, CDR2 SVGIG (reference sequence). V lost 2 bases to trimming and J lost 6 bases, with 4 bases between them. The CDR3 protein is CAWSTAEAFF. The CDR3 nucleotides are TGTGCCTGGAGTACAGCTGAAGCTTTCTTT. Complete variable domain (other parts from reference TRBV30 and TRBJ1-1): SQTIHQWPATLVQPVGSPLSLECTVEGTSNPNLYWYRQAAGRGLQLLFYSVGIGQISSEVPQNLSASRPQDRQFILSSKKLLLSDSGFYLCAWSTAEAFFGQGTRLTVV.

This chain connects TRBV14 to TRBJ1-5; D possibly corresponds to TRBD1 (6 bases). V lost 8 bases and J 1 base, leaving 9 bases between the germline ends. Germline V lookup: CDR1 SGHDN, CDR2 FVKESK. This CDR3 comprises 13 residues. In nucleotides, the CDR3 is TGTGCCAGCTTTCAGGGGAGCAATCAGCCCCAGCATTTT. Amino acids: CASFQGSNQPQHF.

V usage is TRBV30 and J usage is TRBJ2-1; possibly TRBD2 for D (6 bases). Trimming left V 0 bases short and J 0 bases short, with 21 bases between. Germline V gene lookup returns CDR1 GTSNPN and CDR2 SVGIG (reference sequence). The CDR3 covers 19 residues. In DNA, the CDR3 is TGTGCCTGGAGTGTACAGTCTGGAGTAGCGGACTACTCCTACAATGAGCAGTTCTTC. This gives the protein CAWSVQSGVADYSYNEQFF.

The CDR3 region has the DNA TGTGCCAGCAGCCTGGGCAGGACCGGGGAGCTGTTTTTT. This sequence encodes CASSLGRTGELFF. The chain recombines TRBV7-7 with TRBJ2-2; D gene uncertain. V lost 5 bases and J lost 5, with 9 bases in between. CDR3 length: 13 residues. From germline, CDR1 is SSHAT and CDR2 FNYEAQ (reference sequence). Full variable domain (remainder filled in from reference TRBV7-7 and TRBJ2-2): GAGVSQSPRYKVTKRGQDVTLRCDPISSHATLYWYQQALGQGPEFLTYFNYEAQPDKSGLPSDRFSAERPEGSISTLTIQRTEQRDSAMYRCASSLGRTGELFFGEGSRLTVL.

The chain links TRBV7-9 to TRBJ1-1; TRBD1 aligns across 10 bases. Germline lookup yields CDR1 SEHNR and CDR2 FQNEAQ (reference sequence). The junction had 12 bases not matched to a gene; V was cut back by 5 bases and J by 6 bases. The CDR3 is made up of 16 amino acids. Here the CDR3 reads CASSPQAGQGISEAFF. The CDR3 bases are TGTGCCAGCAGCCCGCAGGCGGGACAGGGGATTTCTGAAGCTTTCTTT.

The CDR3 bases are TGTGCCAGCAGTGAAGCGGGTAGCGGGAGGCCCTACGAGCAGTACTTC. The encoded protein is CASSEAGSGRPYEQYF. The V and J genes are TRBV6-1 and TRBJ2-7; 10 bases are shared with TRBD2. The J segment lost 2 bases and the V segment lost 0 bases, leaving 4 bases of the junction unmatched. The CDR3 is 16 amino acids. The germline V gene encodes CDR1 MNHNS and CDR2 SASEGT.

The chain links TRBV18 to TRBJ1-1; D remains unclear. The CDR3 is made up of 13 amino acids. The germline V and J ends were trimmed by 3 bases and 7 bases, with 12 bases remaining between them. Germline values: CDR1 KGHSH, CDR2 LQKENI. For the CDR3, the DNA is TGTGCCAGCTCACCTTCTGGTGTGAGTGAAGCTTTCTTT. Translation: CASSPSGVSEAFF.

The chain carries TRBV12-5 and TRBJ1-1; 12 nucleotides line up with TRBD1. V shed 1 base, J shed 9 bases, and the junction held 3 bases outside the gene matches. This CDR3 has 14 amino acids. CDR1 and CDR2 from the germline V gene are LGHNT and FRNRAP. CDR3 loop: CASGLAGQGAKAFF. As DNA, the CDR3 is TGTGCTAGTGGTTTGGCGGGACAGGGGGCCAAAGCTTTCTTT.

The chain carries TRBV11-2 and TRBJ2-5, with 7 bases that match TRBD1. The J segment lost 1 base and the V segment lost 5 bases, leaving 1 base of the junction unmatched. The CDR3 covers 13 residues. Germline CDR1 is SGHAT and CDR2 is FQNNGV. CDR3 bases: TGTGCCAGCAGCGGACAGGTCCAAGAGACCCAGTACTTC. Translating gives CASSGQVQETQYF.

This rearrangement joins TRBV5-1 to TRBJ2-7, with D perhaps TRBD2 (6 bases). The germline CDR1 and CDR2 sequences are SGHRS and YFSETQ. CDR3 length equals 15 residues. The V end lost 0 bases, the J end lost 3 bases, and 13 bases lay between the germline ends. The chain's CDR3 is CASSLEPGSDYEQYF. The DNA of the CDR3 is TGCGCCAGCAGCTTGGAACCCGGGAGTGACTACGAGCAGTACTTC.

The V and J genes are TRBV5-6 and TRBJ2-7; D possibly corresponds to TRBD2 (7 bases). The CDR3 totals 14 residues. V dropped 4 bases and J dropped 3 bases, with 14 bases sitting between them. Germline V CDR1 and CDR2: SGHDT, YYEEEE. The CDR3 spells CASSGGAGFYEQYF. CDR3 sequence (DNA): TGTGCCAGCAGCGGGGGGGCAGGGTTCTACGAGCAGTACTTC.

V is TRBV29-1 and J is TRBJ2-7; D uncertain. This CDR3 has 11 residues. The germline CDR1 and CDR2 sequences are SQVTM and ANQGSEA. V lost 4 bases, J lost 5 bases, and 9 bases lay in between. This CDR3 is CSVARNNEQYF. For the CDR3, the DNA is TGCAGCGTTGCGAGGAACAACGAGCAGTACTTC.

The chain joins TRBV5-4 to TRBJ1-4; D call uncertain. Germline lookup yields CDR1 SGHNT and CDR2 YYREEE (reference sequence). CDR3 length: 16 residues. The V gene lost 0 bases and the J gene lost 4 bases, with 13 bases spanning the gap. In DNA form, the CDR3 reads TGTGCCAGCAGCTTGGGAAAAACCGGCGGTAATGAAAAACTGTTTTTT. Translated: CASSLGKTGGNEKLFF.

V gene TRBV7-9 combines with J gene TRBJ1-2; D gene unclear. The CDR3 length is 12 residues. Per the germline V gene, CDR1 is SEHNR and CDR2 is FQNEAQ (reference sequence). V lost 1 base and J lost 10, with 10 bases in between. The CDR3 DNA reads as TGTGCCAGCAGCTTAGAATTTAACATCTACACCTTC. Its protein product is CASSLEFNIYTF.

This rearrangement joins TRBV19 to TRBJ2-7; tentatively, D is TRBD1 (7 bases). Trimming took off 8 bases at V and 5 bases at J, with 19 bases between the two ends. The germline V gene has CDR1 LNHDA and CDR2 SQIVND (reference sequence). This CDR3 contains 14 residues. For the CDR3, the DNA is TGTGCCAGTCATCCAGGGGGGTCCCCCCACGAGCAGTACTTC. Protein sequence: CASHPGGSPHEQYF.

The chain employs TRBV25-1 and TRBJ2-2, with 9 bases that match TRBD2. The CDR3 is 18 amino acids. With V trimmed by 0 bases and J by 7 bases, 12 bases remained unmatched. CDR1 MGHDK and CDR2 SYGVNS come from the germline V gene. The CDR3 here is CASSEYGRSGRFGGELFF. CDR3 nucleotides: TGTGCCAGCAGTGAATATGGTCGGAGCGGGAGGTTTGGCGGGGAGCTGTTTTTT.

This rearrangement joins TRBV29-1 to TRBJ1-4, with 7 bases matching TRBD1. Germline CDR1 and CDR2: SQVTM and ANQGSEA. J lost 7 bases, V lost 1 base, and 6 bases had no gene match. The CDR3 has 14 residues. The CDR3 DNA follows: TGCAGCGTTGAAGGGGCAGGGGGTGGTGAAAAACTGTTTTTT. This sequence encodes CSVEGAGGGEKLFF.

The chain recombines TRBV5-1 with TRBJ2-2; D perhaps matches TRBD1 (6 bases). The V and J ends lost 0 bases and 4 bases respectively, with 13 bases between them. CDR1 is SGHRS and CDR2 is YFSETQ in the germline V gene. This CDR3 contains 16 residues. The CDR3 DNA follows: TGCGCCAGCAGCTTGGTGAGGGGGACGGGCACCGGGGAGCTGTTTTTT. This codes for CASSLVRGTGTGELFF.

The V and J genes are TRBV30 and TRBJ1-5; D call uncertain. Trimming shortened V by 2 bases and J by 3 bases, and 11 bases separated the two germline ends. The germline gives CDR1 GTSNPN, CDR2 SVGIG (reference sequence). This CDR3 region has 14 residues. CDR3 loop: CAWSIEAVNQPQHF. The CDR3 region has the DNA TGTGCCTGGAGTATCGAGGCAGTCAATCAGCCCCAGCATTTT.

The V and J genes are TRBV5-4 and TRBJ1-1, with D hard to call. Between the trimmed V and J ends, which lost 0 bases and 6 bases, there was a span of 15 bases. This CDR3 is built from 15 residues. Germline-derived CDR1 and CDR2 are SGHNT and YYREEE (reference sequence). The CDR3 loop reads CASSLAGRVRAEAFF. The CDR3 DNA reads TGTGCCAGCAGCTTGGCGGGGAGGGTGAGGGCTGAAGCTTTCTTT.

This chain connects TRBV11-2 to TRBJ1-1, with a weak D call TRBD1 (6 bases). Trimming pared 5 bases from V and 6 bases from J, leaving 10 bases between. CDR1 is SGHAT, CDR2 FQNNGV, per germline. The CDR3 contains 12 residues. The CDR3 nucleotides read TGTGCCAGCAGCCGAGAGGGGGCTGAAGCTTTCTTT. Encoded protein: CASSREGAEAFF.

This clone has more than one count but fewer than ten. The chain joins TRBV5-1 to TRBJ1-4; D might be TRBD1 (5 bases). Germline CDR1 SGHRS, CDR2 YFSETQ. V was trimmed by 0 bases and J by 10 bases, leaving 16 bases between them. This CDR3 region has 15 residues. The CDR3 sequence is CASSLDGAAGLKLFF. The DNA of the CDR3 is TGCGCCAGCAGCTTGGATGGGGCAGCGGGACTAAAACTGTTTTTT.

This clone was seen more than once but under ten times. The gene calls are TRBV18 and TRBJ1-2, with D perhaps matching TRBD1 (5 bases). V was clipped by 6 bases and J by 7 bases, with 12 bases between them. The germline CDR1 and CDR2 sequences are KGHSH and LQKENI. The length of the CDR3 is 12 residues. CDR3 loop: CASSTVLGGYTF. Written as DNA, the CDR3 is TGTGCCAGCTCGACAGTTTTGGGTGGCTACACCTTC.

The gene calls are TRBV5-8 and TRBJ1-5; no definite D call. Trimming took off 2 bases at V and 4 bases at J, with 10 bases between the two ends. Germline assignment: CDR1 SGHTS and CDR2 YDEGEE. This CDR3 has 14 amino acids. CDR3 bases: TGTGCCAGCAGCTTAGAGGGCGTTAATCAGCCCCAGCATTTT. It yields the protein CASSLEGVNQPQHF. The full variable domain, with the rest looked up from reference TRBV5-8 and TRBJ1-5, is EAGVTQSPTHLIKTRGQQATLRCSPISGHTSVYWYQQALGLGLQFLLWYDEGEERNRGNFPPRFSGRQFPNYSSELNVNALELEDSALYLCASSLEGVNQPQHFGDGTRLSIL.

The chain has TRBV18 and TRBJ2-3; the D is unclear. This CDR3 has 14 residues. Germline lookup yields CDR1 KGHSH and CDR2 LQKENI. V lost 2 bases to trimming and J lost 1 base, with 7 bases between them. The CDR3 bases are TGTGCCAGCTCACCAACAGACCGCACAGATACGCAGTATTTT. It specifies CASSPTDRTDTQYF.

The CDR3 sequence is CASSAQLGLYNEQFF. CDR3 DNA sequence: TGTGCCAGCAGCGCCCAGCTAGGACTGTACAATGAGCAGTTCTTC. V is TRBV7-9 and J is TRBJ2-1; TRBD2 is a possible D gene (5 bases). Trimming shortened V by 5 bases and J by 4 bases, and 15 bases separated the two germline ends. Looked up from germline, CDR1 is SEHNR and CDR2 is FQNEAQ (reference sequence). This CDR3 spans 15 amino acids.

This clone has ten or more counts. The chain uses TRBV5-6 and TRBJ2-1; TRBD2 matches at 8 bases. V trimming: 0 bases; J trimming: 4 bases; junction bases outside the gene matches: 0. CDR1 and CDR2 from the germline V gene are SGHDT and YYEEEE. This CDR3 is built from 14 residues. Written as DNA, the CDR3 is TGTGCCAGCAGCTTGGGACTAGCGTACAATGAGCAGTTCTTC. Amino acids: CASSLGLAYNEQFF.

Comments on this clone: Other DNA sequences in the same sample also yield this CDR3. The V gene is TRBV5-1, the J gene TRBJ1-1; 8 nucleotides match TRBD1. The trim removed 2 bases at V and 3 bases at J, leaving 3 bases unmatched. The CDR3 runs 14 residues. From germline, CDR1 is SGHRS and CDR2 YFSETQ. DNA for the CDR3: TGCGCCAGCAGCTTACTACAGGGGGACACTGAAGCTTTCTTT. It specifies CASSLLQGDTEAFF.

The chain is built from TRBV5-1 and TRBJ2-5, with 11 bases that match TRBD2. The CDR3 consists of 14 residues. V lost 4 bases and J lost 3; bases outside the gene matches: 2. CDR1 SGHRS and CDR2 YFSETQ come from the germline V gene. This CDR3 is CASSMGLAEETQYF. The CDR3 nucleotides read TGCGCCAGCAGCATGGGACTAGCGGAAGAGACCCAGTACTTC.